The present T cell receptor beta chain was sequenced within a study of cytotoxic CD8 clonotypes in ibrutinib-treated CLL. Study overall: Partial response was seen in about 25 patients and complete response in 2; after median roughly 66 months, approximately 14 stayed remitted, about 12 progressed. Study observations and caveats: In comparison with age-matched healthy donors, baseline clonality was higher and tracked circulating CD8+ T-cell counts. Sustained-remission and progressing patients diverged in sampling times.

As regards this clone: Antigen: not known.

TCRdb keeps only in-frame clones here, not all; method: immunoSEQ multiplex PCR. In the table there are 110,000 to 150,000 clones, 70% to 80% of which are singletons. The clonotype was recovered from a human donor with chronic lymphocytic leukemia. Sequenced material: PBMCs, taken after 24 months of ibrutinib treatment.

The CDR3 here is CASSSRWDEQYF. The CDR3 nucleotides are TGTGCCAGCAGCTCCCGTTGGGACGAGCAGTACTTC. The V gene is TRBV7-9, the J gene TRBJ2-7, with D unclear. The CDR3 runs 12 residues. V shed 4 bases and J shed 5 bases, with 9 bases lying between them. Germline CDR1 and CDR2: SEHNR and FQNEAQ (reference sequence).